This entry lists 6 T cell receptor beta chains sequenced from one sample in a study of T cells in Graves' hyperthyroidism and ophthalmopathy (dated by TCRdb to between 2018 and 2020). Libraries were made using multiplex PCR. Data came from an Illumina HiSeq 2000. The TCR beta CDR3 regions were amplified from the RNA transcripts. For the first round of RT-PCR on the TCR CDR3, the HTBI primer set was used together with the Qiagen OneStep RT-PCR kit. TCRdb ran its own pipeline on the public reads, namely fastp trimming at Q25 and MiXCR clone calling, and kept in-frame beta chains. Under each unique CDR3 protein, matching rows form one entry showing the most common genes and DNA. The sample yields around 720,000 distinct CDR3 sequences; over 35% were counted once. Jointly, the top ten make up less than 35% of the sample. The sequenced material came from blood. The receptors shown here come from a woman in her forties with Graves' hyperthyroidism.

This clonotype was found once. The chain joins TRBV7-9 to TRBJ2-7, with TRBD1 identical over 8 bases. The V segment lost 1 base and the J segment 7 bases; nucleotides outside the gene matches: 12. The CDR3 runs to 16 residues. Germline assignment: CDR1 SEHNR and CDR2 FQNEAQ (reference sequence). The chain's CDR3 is CASSLGQGLLGLEQYF. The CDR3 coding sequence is TGTGCCAGCAGCTTAGGACAGGGGCTCTTGGGGTTGGAGCAGTACTTC.

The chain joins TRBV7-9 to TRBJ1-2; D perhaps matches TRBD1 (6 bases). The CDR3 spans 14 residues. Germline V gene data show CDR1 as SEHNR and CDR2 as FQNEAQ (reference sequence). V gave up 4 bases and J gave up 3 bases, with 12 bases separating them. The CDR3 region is CASSSQGTDYGYTF. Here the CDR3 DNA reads TGTGCCAGCAGCTCTCAGGGGACGGACTATGGCTACACCTTC.

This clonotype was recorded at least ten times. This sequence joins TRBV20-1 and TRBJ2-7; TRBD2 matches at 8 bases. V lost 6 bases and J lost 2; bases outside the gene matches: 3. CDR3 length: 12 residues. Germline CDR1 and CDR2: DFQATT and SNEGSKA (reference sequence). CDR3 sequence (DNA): TGCAGTGCCGAGGGACTAGCCTACGAGCAGTACTTC. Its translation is CSAEGLAYEQYF.

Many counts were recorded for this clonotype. The CDR3 DNA sequence: TGTGCCAGCAGCTTACCCGGGGGGGATGAAAAACTGTTTTTT. Translated: CASSLPGGDEKLFF. This chain links TRBV7-9 with TRBJ1-4; tentative D call: TRBD1 (5 bases). The germline V gene has CDR1 SEHNR and CDR2 FQNEAQ (reference sequence). The V and J ends lost 2 bases and 6 bases respectively, with 10 bases between them. CDR3 length: 14 amino acids.

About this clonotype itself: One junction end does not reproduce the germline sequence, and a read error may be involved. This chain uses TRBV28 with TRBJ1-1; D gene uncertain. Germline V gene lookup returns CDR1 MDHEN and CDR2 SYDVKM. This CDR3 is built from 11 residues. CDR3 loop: CASSLGIEAFF. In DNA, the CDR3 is TGTGCCAGCAGTTTAGGCATCGAAGCCTTCTTT.

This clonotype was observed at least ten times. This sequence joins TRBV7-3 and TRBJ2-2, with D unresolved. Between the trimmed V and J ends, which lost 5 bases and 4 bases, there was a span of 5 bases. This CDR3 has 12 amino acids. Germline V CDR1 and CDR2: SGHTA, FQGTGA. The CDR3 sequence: CASSPVTGELFF. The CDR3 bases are TGTGCCAGCAGCCCAGTCACCGGGGAGCTGTTTTTT.